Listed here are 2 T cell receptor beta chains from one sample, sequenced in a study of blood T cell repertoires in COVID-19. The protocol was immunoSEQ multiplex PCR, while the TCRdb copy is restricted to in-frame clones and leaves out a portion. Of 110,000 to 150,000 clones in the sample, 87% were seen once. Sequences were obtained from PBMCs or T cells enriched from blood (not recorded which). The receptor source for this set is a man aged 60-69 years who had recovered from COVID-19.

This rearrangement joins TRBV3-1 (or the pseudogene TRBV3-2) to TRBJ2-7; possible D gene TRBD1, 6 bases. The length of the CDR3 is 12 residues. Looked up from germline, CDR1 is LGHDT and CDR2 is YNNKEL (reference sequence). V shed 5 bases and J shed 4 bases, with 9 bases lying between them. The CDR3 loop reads CASSSQGYEQYF. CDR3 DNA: TGTGCCAGCAGCTCACAGGGATACGAGCAGTACTTC.

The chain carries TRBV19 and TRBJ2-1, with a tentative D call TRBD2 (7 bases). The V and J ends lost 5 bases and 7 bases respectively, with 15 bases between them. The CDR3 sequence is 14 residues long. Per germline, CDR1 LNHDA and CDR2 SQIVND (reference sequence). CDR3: CASSPRGRGNEQFF. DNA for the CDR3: TGTGCCAGTAGTCCCCGAGGGAGGGGGAATGAGCAGTTCTTC.